The rows below give T cell receptor beta chains drawn from one sample of a study of CD8 T cell repertoires and HIV-1 epitope variants. Assay: immunoSEQ multiplex PCR; the TCRdb copy retains only in-frame clones and omits some. There are tens of thousands of clones in the sample; 70% to 75% occur only once, and about a quarter lies in the top ten. The specimen sequenced was uncultured baseline CD8+ T cells from peripheral blood mononuclear cells (PBMCs). Every receptor here comes from a male donor with HIV. Each CDR3 is given with its conserved first and last residue. The order of the fields is clone size, V gene, D gene, J gene, CDR3 protein, CDR3 DNA. The D gene is left open where the match is weak. Clone size is stated in some rows and not others, as once, few, many or a class when expanded.

abundance: once
v_gene: TRBV14
d_gene: .
j_gene: TRBJ2-7
CDR3aa: CASSQVPVDLDEQYF
CDR3nt: TGTGCCAGCAGCCAAGTTCCTGTCGACCTGGACGAGCAGTACTTC

abundance: few
v_gene: TRBV6-5
d_gene: TRBD1
j_gene: TRBJ1-5
CDR3aa: CASSYYPDRAGQPQHF
CDR3nt: TGTGCCAGCAGTTACTACCCCGACAGGGCGGGTCAGCCCCAGCATTTT

abundance: .
v_gene: TRBV4-3
d_gene: TRBD1
j_gene: TRBJ2-3
CDR3aa: CASSLGTGTDTQYF
CDR3nt: TGCGCCAGCAGCCTCGGGACAGGCACAGATACGCAGTATTTT

abundance: once
v_gene: TRBV10-3
d_gene: TRBD1
j_gene: TRBJ1-2
CDR3aa: CAISEAGTGGNYGYTF
CDR3nt: TGTGCCATCAGTGAGGCCGGGACAGGGGGCAACTATGGCTACACCTTC

abundance: few
v_gene: TRBV20-1
d_gene: .
j_gene: TRBJ2-7
CDR3aa: CSARNLSEQYF
CDR3nt: TGCAGTGCTAGGAATCTCTCGGAGCAGTACTTC

abundance: .
v_gene: TRBV28
d_gene: .
j_gene: TRBJ1-1
CDR3aa: CASSFVGGNTEAFF
CDR3nt: TGCGCCAGCAGTTTCGTCGGGGGGAACACTGAAGCTTTCTTT

abundance: .
v_gene: TRBV7-6
d_gene: TRBD2
j_gene: TRBJ2-7
CDR3aa: CASSESPPGLADEQYF
CDR3nt: TGTGCCAGCAGCGAGAGCCCTCCAGGACTAGCTGACGAGCAGTACTTC

abundance: .
v_gene: TRBV29-1
d_gene: TRBD1
j_gene: TRBJ2-3
CDR3aa: CSSRQGTSTDTQYF
CDR3nt: TGCAGCAGCCGACAGGGGACTAGCACAGATACGCAGTATTTT

abundance: .
v_gene: TRBV5-8
d_gene: .
j_gene: TRBJ1-1
CDR3aa: CASRLPGRNTEAFF
CDR3nt: TGTGCCAGCAGGCTCCCGGGGCGGAACACTGAAGCTTTCTTT

abundance: .
v_gene: TRBV5-1
d_gene: .
j_gene: TRBJ2-7
CDR3aa: CASSESDRTYF
CDR3nt: TGCGCCAGCAGCGAAAGCGACAGGACGTACTTC

abundance: .
v_gene: TRBV19
d_gene: .
j_gene: TRBJ2-1
CDR3aa: CASSILWETLGNEQFF
CDR3nt: TGTGCCAGTAGTATTTTATGGGAGACCCTCGGCAATGAGCAGTTCTTC

abundance: .
v_gene: TRBV7-9
d_gene: .
j_gene: TRBJ2-5
CDR3aa: CASSLAFSGEETQYF
CDR3nt: TGTGCCAGCAGCTTAGCGTTTTCAGGGGAAGAGACCCAGTACTTC

abundance: .
v_gene: TRBV18
d_gene: .
j_gene: TRBJ2-1
CDR3aa: CASSPETSSNEQFF
CDR3nt: TGTGCCAGCTCACCAGAAACTAGCAGCAATGAGCAGTTCTTC

abundance: .
v_gene: TRBV28
d_gene: .
j_gene: TRBJ1-5
CDR3aa: CASSFSEQASNQPQHF
CDR3nt: TGTGCCAGCAGTTTTTCAGAACAGGCCAGCAATCAGCCCCAGCATTTT

abundance: .
v_gene: TRBV5-1
d_gene: .
j_gene: TRBJ2-2
CDR3aa: CASSLTGAERLAGELFF
CDR3nt: TGCGCCAGCAGCTTGACCGGAGCCGAACGGCTAGCCGGGGAGCTGTTTTTT

abundance: .
v_gene: TRBV6-5
d_gene: TRBD2
j_gene: TRBJ2-5
CDR3aa: CASSYVTSGQETQYF
CDR3nt: TGTGCCAGCAGTTACGTTACTAGCGGCCAAGAGACCCAGTACTTC

abundance: once
v_gene: TRBV6-6
d_gene: TRBD2
j_gene: TRBJ2-7
CDR3aa: CASSREAVYEQYF
CDR3nt: TGTGCCAGCAGTCGGGAGGCGGTCTACGAGCAGTACTTC

abundance: .
v_gene: TRBV27
d_gene: .
j_gene: TRBJ2-7
CDR3aa: CASSFRPSYEQYF
CDR3nt: TGTGCCAGCAGTTTCCGTCCGTCCTACGAGCAGTACTTC

abundance: .
v_gene: TRBV4-2
d_gene: TRBD2
j_gene: TRBJ2-1
CDR3aa: CASSQGSSSGGYNEQFF
CDR3nt: TGTGCCAGCAGCCAAGGCTCCTCGAGCGGGGGCTACAATGAGCAGTTCTTC

abundance: .
v_gene: TRBV28
d_gene: TRBD1
j_gene: TRBJ2-6
CDR3aa: CASSATGYGANVLTF
CDR3nt: TGTGCCAGCAGTGCGACAGGGTACGGGGCCAACGTCCTGACTTTC